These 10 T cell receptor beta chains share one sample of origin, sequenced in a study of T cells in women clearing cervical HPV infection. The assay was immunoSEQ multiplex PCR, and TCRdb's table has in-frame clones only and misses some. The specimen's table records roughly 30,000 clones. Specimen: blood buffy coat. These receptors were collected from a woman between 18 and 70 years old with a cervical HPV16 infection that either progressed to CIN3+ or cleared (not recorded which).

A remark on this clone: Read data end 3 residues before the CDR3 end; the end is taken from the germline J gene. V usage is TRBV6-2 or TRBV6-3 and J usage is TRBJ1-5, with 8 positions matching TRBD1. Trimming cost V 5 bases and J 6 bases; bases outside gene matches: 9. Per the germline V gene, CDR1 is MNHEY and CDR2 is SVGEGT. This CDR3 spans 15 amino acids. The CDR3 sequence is CASSTPDRVAQPQHF. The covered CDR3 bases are TGTGCCAGCAGTACCCCGGACAGGGTGGCTCAGCCC.

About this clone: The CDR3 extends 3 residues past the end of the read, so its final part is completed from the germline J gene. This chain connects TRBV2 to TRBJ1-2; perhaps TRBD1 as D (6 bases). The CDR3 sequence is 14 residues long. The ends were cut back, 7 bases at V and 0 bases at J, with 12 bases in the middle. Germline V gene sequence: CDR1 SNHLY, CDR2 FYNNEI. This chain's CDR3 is CASTTGGTNYGYTF. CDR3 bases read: TGTGCCAGCACGACAGGTGGAACTAACTATGGC.

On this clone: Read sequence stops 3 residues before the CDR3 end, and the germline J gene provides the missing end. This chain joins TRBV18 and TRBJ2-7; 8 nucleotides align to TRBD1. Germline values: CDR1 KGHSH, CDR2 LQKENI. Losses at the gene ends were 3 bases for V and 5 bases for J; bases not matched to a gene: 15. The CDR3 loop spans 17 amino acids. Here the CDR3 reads CASSPPPWWTGKDEQYF. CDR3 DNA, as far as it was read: TGTGCCAGCTCACCTCCTCCGTGGTGGACAGGGAAGGACGAG.

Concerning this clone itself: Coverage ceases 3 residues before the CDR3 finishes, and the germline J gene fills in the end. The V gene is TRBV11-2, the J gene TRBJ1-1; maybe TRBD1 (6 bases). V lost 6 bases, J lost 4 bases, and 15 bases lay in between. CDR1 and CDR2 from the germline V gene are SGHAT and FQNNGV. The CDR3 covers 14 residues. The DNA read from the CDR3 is TGTGCCAGCAGTATACAGGGTGTGGGCACTGAA. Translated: CASSIQGVGTE. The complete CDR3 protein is CASSIQGVGTEAFF. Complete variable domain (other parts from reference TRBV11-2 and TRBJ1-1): EAGVAQSPRYKIIEKRQSVAFWCNPISGHATLYWYQQILGQGPKLLIQFQNNGVVDDSQLPKDRFSAERLKGVDSTLKIQPAKLEDSAVYLCASSIQGVGTEAFFGQGTRLTVV.

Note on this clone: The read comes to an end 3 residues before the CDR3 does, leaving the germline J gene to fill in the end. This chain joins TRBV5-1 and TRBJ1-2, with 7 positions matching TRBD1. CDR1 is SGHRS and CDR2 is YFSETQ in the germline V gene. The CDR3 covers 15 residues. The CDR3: CASSLVGGQGEPYTF. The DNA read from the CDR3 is TGCGCCAGCAGCTTGGTAGGTGGCCAGGGGGAACCC.

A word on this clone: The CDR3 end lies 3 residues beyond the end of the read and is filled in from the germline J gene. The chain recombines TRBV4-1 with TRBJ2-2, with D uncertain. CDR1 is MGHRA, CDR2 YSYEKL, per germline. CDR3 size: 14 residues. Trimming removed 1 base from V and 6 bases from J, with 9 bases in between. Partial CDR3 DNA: TGCGCCAGCAGCCAAGTTGGAAGCGCCGGGGAG. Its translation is CASSQVGSAGE. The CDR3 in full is CASSQVGSAGELFF.

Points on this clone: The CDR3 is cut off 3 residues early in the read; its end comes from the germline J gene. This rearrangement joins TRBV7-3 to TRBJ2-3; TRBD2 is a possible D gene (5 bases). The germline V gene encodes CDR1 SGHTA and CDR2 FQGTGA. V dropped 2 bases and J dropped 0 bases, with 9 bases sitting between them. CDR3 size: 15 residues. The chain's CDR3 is CASSLDGGSTDTQYF. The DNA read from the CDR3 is TGTGCCAGCAGCTTAGATGGCGGGAGCACAGATACG.

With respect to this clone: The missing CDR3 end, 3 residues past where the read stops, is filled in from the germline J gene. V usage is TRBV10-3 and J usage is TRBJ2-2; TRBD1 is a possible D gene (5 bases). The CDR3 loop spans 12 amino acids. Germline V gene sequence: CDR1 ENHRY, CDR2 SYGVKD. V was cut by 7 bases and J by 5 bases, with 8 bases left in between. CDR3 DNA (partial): TGTGCCATCAACCCAGGGACCGGGGAG. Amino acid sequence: CAINPGTGE. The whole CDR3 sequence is CAINPGTGELFF.

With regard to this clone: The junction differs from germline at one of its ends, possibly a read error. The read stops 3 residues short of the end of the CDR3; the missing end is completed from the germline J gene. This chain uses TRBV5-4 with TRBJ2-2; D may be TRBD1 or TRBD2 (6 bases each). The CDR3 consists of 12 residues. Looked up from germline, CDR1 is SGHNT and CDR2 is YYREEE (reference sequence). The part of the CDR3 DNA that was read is TGTGCCAGCAGCTTGGACGGAGGGGGG. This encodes CASSLDGGG. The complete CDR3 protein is CASSLDGGGLFF.

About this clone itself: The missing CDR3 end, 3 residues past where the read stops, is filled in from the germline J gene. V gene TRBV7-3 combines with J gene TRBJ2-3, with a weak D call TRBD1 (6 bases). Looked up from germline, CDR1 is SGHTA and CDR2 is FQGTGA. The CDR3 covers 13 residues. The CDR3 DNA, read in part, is TGTGCCAGCAGCTTCCTCAGGGGAGAGGCG. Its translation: CASSFLRGEA. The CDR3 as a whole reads CASSFLRGEAQYF.